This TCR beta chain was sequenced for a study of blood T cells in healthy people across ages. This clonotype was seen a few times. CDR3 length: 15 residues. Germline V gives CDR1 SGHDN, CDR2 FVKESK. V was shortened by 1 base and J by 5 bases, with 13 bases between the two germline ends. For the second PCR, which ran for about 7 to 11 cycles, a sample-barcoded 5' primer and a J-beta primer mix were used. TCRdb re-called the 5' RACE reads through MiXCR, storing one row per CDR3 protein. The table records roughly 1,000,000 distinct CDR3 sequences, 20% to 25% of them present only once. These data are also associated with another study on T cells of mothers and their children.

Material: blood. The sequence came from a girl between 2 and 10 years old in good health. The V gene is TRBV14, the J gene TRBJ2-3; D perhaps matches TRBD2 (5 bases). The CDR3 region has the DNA TGTGCCAGCAGCCAAGTCGGCGCTACTAGAGATACGCAGTATTTT. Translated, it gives CASSQVGATRDTQYF.